The 30 T cell receptor beta chains below come from one sample, sequenced in a study of beta chain features in type 1 diabetes (dated by TCRdb to about 2018). Library preparation used the immunoSEQ multiplex PCR assay. The entire amount of isolated RNA was reverse transcribed using the High Capacity cDNA Reverse Transcription Kit, so the sequenced TCRB transcripts were expressed ones. Here the immuneACCESS table is served through TCRdb, limited to in-frame sequences with V and J called. Missing clones are a known gap in these copies; in checked studies unresolved V genes cover under half, and the rest lacks a known reason. This sample holds 110,000 to 150,000 clones; about 7.1% were observed only once. The top ten clones comprise roughly 1.4% of the sample. The sample taken for sequencing was central memory CD4+ T cells from blood. The source of these receptors is a woman between 25 and 40 years old in good health.

This chain links TRBV19 with TRBJ2-2; perhaps TRBD2 as D (5 bases). The V end lost 5 bases, the J end lost 4 bases, and 11 bases lay between the germline ends. Germline values: CDR1 LNHDA, CDR2 SQIVND (reference sequence). There are 14 residues in the CDR3. The CDR3 bases are TGTGCCAGTAGTCGAGGACTGCGCACCGGGGAGCTGTTTTTT. This translates into CASSRGLRTGELFF.

A remark on this clone: Other DNA sequences from this sample encode an identical CDR3 as well. The rearrangement links TRBV5-1 to TRBJ2-7; D is perhaps TRBD1 (5 bases). Trimming shortened V by 2 bases and J by 2 bases, and 11 bases separated the two germline ends. Per germline, CDR1 SGHRS and CDR2 YFSETQ. This CDR3 comprises 14 residues. This CDR3 reads CASSLTGLAYEQYF. The CDR3 DNA reads as TGCGCCAGCAGCTTAACAGGTCTAGCCTACGAGCAGTACTTC.

Only a few counts were recorded for this clone. The V call is TRBV30, the J call TRBJ2-7, with D possibly TRBD1 on 6 matching bases. The CDR3 totals 14 residues. CDR1 GTSNPN and CDR2 SVGIG come from the germline V gene (reference sequence). With 3 bases removed from V and 6 bases from J, the gap between germline ends came to 18 bases. The CDR3 loop reads CAWRGFPGQREQYF. DNA of the CDR3: TGTGCCTGGAGGGGTTTTCCGGGACAACGCGAGCAGTACTTC.

The rearrangement links TRBV14 to TRBJ2-3; TRBD2 agrees at 10 bases. This CDR3 spans 16 amino acids. The ends lost 3 bases at V and 2 bases at J; junction bases unmatched: 5. Per the germline V gene, CDR1 is SGHDN and CDR2 is FVKESK. CDR3 sequence reads: CASSHWTSGYTDTQYF. Written as DNA, the CDR3 is TGTGCCAGCAGCCACTGGACTAGCGGCTACACAGATACGCAGTATTTT.

CDR3 residues: CASSQREAPRSEQFF. Here the CDR3 DNA reads TGTGCCAGCAGCCAGCGGGAGGCTCCCCGCAGTGAGCAGTTCTTC. The rearrangement uses TRBV7-3 and TRBJ2-1; 9 bases agree with TRBD2. From germline, CDR1 is SGHTA and CDR2 FQGTGA. The V gene end was trimmed by 5 bases and the J gene end by 9 bases; junction bases not matched to a gene: 11. CDR3 length: 15 residues.

This clone was picked up a small number of times. V and J are TRBV5-1 and TRBJ1-1, with 11 bases aligning to TRBD1. The length of the CDR3 is 18 residues. Trimming cost V 4 bases and J 0 bases; bases outside gene matches: 11. The germline gives CDR1 SGHRS, CDR2 YFSETQ. CDR3 in DNA: TGCGCCAGCAGCCTACTGGGGACAGGGGGGAATATGAACACTGAAGCTTTCTTT. It yields the protein CASSLLGTGGNMNTEAFF. Supplemented by reference TRBV5-1 and TRBJ1-1, the full variable domain reads KAGVTQTPRYLIKTRGQQVTLSCSPISGHRSVSWYQQTPGQGLQFLFEYFSETQRNKGNFPGRFSGRQFSNSRSEMNVSTLELGDSALYLCASSLLGTGGNMNTEAFFGQGTRLTVV.

This clone was seen more than once but under ten times. This chain links TRBV28 with TRBJ2-7, with a possible D match to TRBD1 (6 bases). Trimming took 4 bases from V and 3 from J, leaving 13 bases between them. CDR3 length: 14 amino acids. Looked up from germline, CDR1 is MDHEN and CDR2 is SYDVKM. The CDR3 spells CASSSHMTGYEQYF. DNA for the CDR3: TGTGCCAGCAGTTCCCACATGACAGGCTACGAGCAGTACTTC.

A few counts support this clone. This chain joins TRBV11-1 and TRBJ2-1; D possibly corresponds to TRBD2 (5 bases). CDR1 and CDR2 from the germline V gene are SGHAT and FQDESV (reference sequence). V lost 1 base and J lost 4, with 11 bases in between. This CDR3 is 15 amino acids long. CDR3 nucleotide sequence: TGTGCCAGCAGCTTAGGTAGCGAGATTTACAATGAGCAGTTCTTC. Residues: CASSLGSEIYNEQFF.

V and J are TRBV9 and TRBJ1-1; 7 nucleotides agree with TRBD1. Trimming at V came to 0 bases and at J to 8 bases, leaving 7 bases not matched to a gene. This CDR3 comprises 14 residues. Per germline, CDR1 SGDLS and CDR2 YYNGEE. CDR3 sequence reads: CASSVGFGDREAFF. For the CDR3, the DNA is TGTGCCAGCAGCGTAGGATTCGGGGACAGAGAAGCTTTCTTT.

This clone was observed a handful of times. The chain has TRBV4-3 and TRBJ2-5; TRBD2 matches at 8 bases. V was clipped by 0 bases and J by 7 bases; unmatched bases: 4. Germline assignment: CDR1 LGHNA and CDR2 YSLEER. This CDR3 has 14 residues. Here the CDR3 reads CASSQERGVVTQYF. The CDR3 nucleotides read TGCGCCAGCAGCCAAGAGCGGGGGGTGGTGACCCAGTACTTC.

There are a few counts of this clone. This sequence joins TRBV28 and TRBJ2-5; TRBD1 matches 8 bases. Trimming removed 4 bases from V and 2 bases from J; junction bases left unmatched: 3. This CDR3 comprises 14 residues. Germline lookup yields CDR1 MDHEN and CDR2 SYDVKM. CDR3 in DNA: TGTGCCAGCAGTTCACACAGGGGGCAAGAGACCCAGTACTTC. It specifies CASSSHRGQETQYF.

V and J are TRBV6-1 and TRBJ2-4; a weak D match, TRBD1 (5 bases). The CDR3 has 12 amino acids. V was trimmed by 7 bases and J by 9 bases, leaving 13 bases between them. The germline CDR1 and CDR2 sequences are MNHNS and SASEGT. The CDR3 region is CASTDTLVIQYF. For the CDR3, the DNA is TGTGCCAGCACGGACACCCTAGTCATTCAGTACTTC.

This clone was recorded a few times. The chain recombines TRBV9 with TRBJ1-1; D may be TRBD1 (5 bases). V was clipped by 3 bases and J by 0 bases, with 15 bases between them. The CDR3 has 16 residues. Per germline, CDR1 SGDLS and CDR2 YYNGEE. This CDR3 is CASSATGSTMNTEAFF. DNA for the CDR3: TGTGCCAGCAGCGCCACAGGAAGTACCATGAACACTGAAGCTTTCTTT.

This clone occurred many times. This rearrangement joins TRBV2 to TRBJ2-7, with 13 bases matching TRBD2. Germline loops: CDR1 SNHLY, CDR2 FYNNEI. V lost 5 bases to trimming and J lost 3 bases; unmatched junction nucleotides: 4. This CDR3 is built from 15 residues. For the CDR3, the DNA is TGTGCCAGCAGTTCTCGACTAGCGGGAGGCTACGAGCAGTACTTC. Translating gives CASSSRLAGGYEQYF. The full variable domain, rest sourced from reference TRBV2 and TRBJ2-7, is EPEVTQTPSHQVTQMGQEVILRCVPISNHLYFYWYRQILGQKVEFLVSFYNNEISEKSEIFDDQFSVERPDGSNFTLKIRSTKLEDSAMYFCASSSRLAGGYEQYFGPGTRLTVT.

In DNA, the CDR3 is TGTGCCAGCTCACCGTCCGTTGACAGGGCTCTGAACACTGAAGCTTTCTTT. Protein sequence: CASSPSVDRALNTEAFF. J is TRBJ1-1 and V is TRBV18; TRBD1 aligns across 7 bases. Trimming cost V 3 bases and J 0 bases; bases outside gene matches: 10. Germline V gene data show CDR1 as KGHSH and CDR2 as LQKENI. The CDR3 consists of 17 residues.

This clone was recorded at least ten times. The CDR3: CSVDQGTDGETQYF. In nucleotides, the CDR3 is TGCAGCGTTGACCAGGGAACGGATGGAGAGACCCAGTACTTC. The chain joins TRBV29-1 to TRBJ2-5, with TRBD1 as a possible D gene (5 bases). This CDR3 is built from 14 residues. V lost 3 bases and J 4 bases, leaving 15 bases between the germline ends. CDR1 and CDR2 (germline): SQVTM, ANQGSEA.

This clone was recorded a few times. The chain is built from TRBV18 and TRBJ2-6; D ambiguous. V was cut by 3 bases and J by 0 bases, with 9 bases left in between. The CDR3 covers 16 residues. Germline assignment: CDR1 KGHSH and CDR2 LQKENI. CDR3 sequence reads: CASSPQTASGANVLTF. DNA for the CDR3: TGTGCCAGCTCACCTCAAACAGCCTCTGGGGCCAACGTCCTGACTTTC.

This clone was seen more than once but under ten times. The chain recombines TRBV30 with TRBJ1-5, with 7 positions matching TRBD1. Germline trimming cut 2 bases from V and 6 bases from J; bases unmatched to any gene: 4. CDR3 length: 13 amino acids. Germline lookup yields CDR1 GTSNPN and CDR2 SVGIG (reference sequence). CDR3 residues: CAWSTGQVQPQHF. The CDR3 DNA sequence: TGTGCCTGGAGTACAGGACAGGTTCAGCCCCAGCATTTT.

This clone occurred many times. The rearrangement links TRBV30 to TRBJ2-1; a possible D gene is TRBD2 (6 bases). V was shortened by 0 bases and J by 4 bases, with 13 bases between the two germline ends. Germline V gene sequence: CDR1 GTSNPN, CDR2 SVGIG (reference sequence). This CDR3 is built from 15 residues. DNA of the CDR3: TGTGCCTGGAGTGTACGGGGCGGGGCGTACAATGAGCAGTTCTTC. Translation: CAWSVRGGAYNEQFF.

The chain recombines TRBV30 with TRBJ2-1; 7 nucleotides line up with TRBD1. V was pared by 5 bases and J by 8 bases, with 6 bases of the junction left unmatched. This CDR3 spans 12 amino acids. Germline loops: CDR1 GTSNPN, CDR2 SVGIG (reference sequence). CDR3 region: CAWGPQGYEQFF. CDR3 DNA sequence: TGTGCCTGGGGTCCACAGGGGTATGAGCAGTTCTTC.

This sequence joins TRBV5-1 and TRBJ1-2, with D unresolved. The CDR3 runs 12 residues. CDR1 SGHRS and CDR2 YFSETQ come from the germline V gene. Trimming cost V 0 bases and J 8 bases, with 8 bases left between them. The CDR3 nucleotides are TGCGCCAGCAGCTTGGAGACGGGAGGCTACACCTTC. This translates into CASSLETGGYTF.

This clone was observed a handful of times. V usage is TRBV28 and J usage is TRBJ2-5; maybe TRBD2 (6 bases). The germline CDR1 and CDR2 sequences are MDHEN and SYDVKM. The V and J ends lost 5 bases and 5 bases respectively, with 15 bases between them. This CDR3 region has 14 residues. The CDR3 DNA follows: TGTGCCAGCAGTCCAAGACTAGGAATGGAGACCCAGTACTTC. It codes for CASSPRLGMETQYF.

The chain has TRBV5-1 and TRBJ2-1; 13 bases map to TRBD2. The V and J ends lost 0 bases and 8 bases, in that order; junction bases with no gene match: 8. The CDR3 covers 17 residues. In germline, CDR1 is SGHRS, CDR2 YFSETQ. This CDR3 reads CASSLAFWTSGSYEQFF. CDR3 in DNA: TGCGCCAGCAGCTTGGCCTTTTGGACTAGCGGGAGTTATGAGCAGTTCTTC.

This chain connects TRBV14 to TRBJ2-1; 9 bases are shared with TRBD1. Unmatched junction bases numbered 4, after V lost 3 bases and J lost 4 bases. CDR1 is SGHDN and CDR2 is FVKESK in the germline V gene. CDR3 size: 15 residues. CDR3 residues: CASSHHRGLYNEQFF. CDR3 DNA sequence: TGTGCCAGCAGCCACCACAGGGGGCTATACAATGAGCAGTTCTTC.

This clone was seen a handful of times. CDR3 in amino acids: CAISESGGGPYEQYF. Here the CDR3 DNA reads TGTGCCATCAGTGAGTCAGGGGGAGGGCCCTACGAGCAGTACTTC. This chain joins TRBV10-3 and TRBJ2-7; maybe TRBD2 (7 bases). Trimming shortened V by 0 bases and J by 2 bases, and 11 bases separated the two germline ends. This CDR3 spans 15 amino acids. CDR1 is ENHRY and CDR2 is SYGVKD in the germline V gene.

The CDR3 loop reads CASSPSSGYNEQFF. The CDR3 coding sequence is TGTGCCAGCTCACCGTCTAGCGGCTACAATGAGCAGTTCTTC. J is TRBJ2-1 and V is TRBV18; 7 bases line up with TRBD2. V lost 3 bases, J lost 3 bases, and 2 bases stayed unmatched. Germline V gene lookup returns CDR1 KGHSH and CDR2 LQKENI. The CDR3 spans 14 residues.

The chain recombines TRBV5-1 with TRBJ2-3; D is possibly TRBD1 (6 bases). Germline CDR1 SGHRS, CDR2 YFSETQ. V was trimmed by 3 bases and J by 4 bases, leaving 24 bases between them. This CDR3 region has 18 residues. This CDR3 is CASSSRDTWKSFADTQYF. CDR3 DNA: TGCGCCAGCAGCTCACGGGACACTTGGAAGTCATTCGCAGATACGCAGTATTTT.

This clone was seen more than once but under ten times. The chain has TRBV6-5 and TRBJ2-1; 8 bases map to TRBD1. V shed 6 bases and J 3 bases; nucleotides not matched to a gene: 1. Germline V gene sequence: CDR1 MNHEY, CDR2 SVGAGI. This CDR3 has 13 residues. This CDR3 reads CASRGTGYNEQFF. The DNA of the CDR3 is TGTGCCAGCAGAGGGACAGGCTACAATGAGCAGTTCTTC.

This clone was seen more than once but under ten times. This chain joins TRBV6-5 and TRBJ1-5; D is perhaps TRBD1 (5 bases). V shed 8 bases and J shed 3 bases, with 17 bases lying between them. CDR1 MNHEY and CDR2 SVGAGI come from the germline V gene. The CDR3 has 15 residues. The CDR3 is CASCRSDSYNQPQHF. The CDR3, as DNA: TGTGCCAGCTGTCGGTCTGACAGCTACAATCAGCCCCAGCATTTT.

This clone has at least ten counts. This CDR3 reads CAWATSGRINTDTQYF. CDR3 bases: TGTGCCTGGGCGACTAGCGGGAGGATAAACACAGATACGCAGTATTTT. The rearrangement uses TRBV30 and TRBJ2-3, with TRBD2 matching 13 bases. Germline V gene sequence: CDR1 GTSNPN, CDR2 SVGIG (reference sequence). This CDR3 contains 16 residues. Trimming removed 5 bases from V and 2 bases from J; junction bases left unmatched: 7.